This T cell receptor (beta chain) was identified in a study of T cells in Graves' hyperthyroidism and ophthalmopathy. The germline V and J ends were trimmed by 5 bases and 7 bases, with 12 bases remaining between them. The CDR3 is 12 residues long. Germline V gene lookup returns CDR1 SGHTA and CDR2 FQGNSA. RNA transcripts provided the source from which TCR beta CDR3 regions were amplified. RT-PCR in the first round (using the HTBI primer set) targeted the TCR CDR3. Each CDR3 protein gets one entry after TCRdb re-called the multiplex PCR reads with MiXCR. The sample contains hundreds of thousands of distinct CDR3 sequences, over 35% of which appear only once. Graves' hyperthyroidism qualified as stable when ophthalmopathy did not progress within 18 months.

Sequencing used blood. The receptor was isolated from a man aged 18 to 29 with Graves' hyperthyroidism. The gene calls are TRBV7-2 and TRBJ2-7; perhaps TRBD1 as D (6 bases). CDR3 DNA sequence: TGTGCCAGCAGCCACACAGGGAAAGAGCAGTACTTC. It specifies CASSHTGKEQYF.